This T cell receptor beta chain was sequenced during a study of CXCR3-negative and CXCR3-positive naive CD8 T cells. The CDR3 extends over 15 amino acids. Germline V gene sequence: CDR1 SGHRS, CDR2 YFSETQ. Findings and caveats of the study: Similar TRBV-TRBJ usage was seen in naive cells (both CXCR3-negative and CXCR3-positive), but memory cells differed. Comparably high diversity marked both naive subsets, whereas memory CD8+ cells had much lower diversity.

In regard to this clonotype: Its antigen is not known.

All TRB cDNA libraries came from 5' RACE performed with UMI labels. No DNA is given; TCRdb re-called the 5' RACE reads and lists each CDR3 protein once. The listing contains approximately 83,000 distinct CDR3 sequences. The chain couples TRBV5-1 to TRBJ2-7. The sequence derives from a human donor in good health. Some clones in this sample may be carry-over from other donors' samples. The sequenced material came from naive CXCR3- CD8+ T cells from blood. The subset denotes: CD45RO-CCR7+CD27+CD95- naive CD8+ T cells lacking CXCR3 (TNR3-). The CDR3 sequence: CASSLLGTGPHEQYF.